Below, 5 T cell receptor beta chains from the same sample are listed, as sequenced in a study of Graves' ophthalmopathy and Graves' hyperthyroidism. Scientists amplified the TCR beta CDR3 regions from RNA transcripts. First-round RT-PCR employed HTBI primers, with a second-round multiplex PCR after it. TCRdb independently ran MiXCR on the multiplex PCR reads; one entry per CDR3 protein. The table shows about 600,000 distinct CDR3 sequences, with less than 45% occurring only once. Sequencing was performed on peripheral blood or thyroid tissue (not recorded which). These receptor sequences come from an adult man with Graves' hyperthyroidism.

At least ten counts were recorded for this clonotype. This sequence joins TRBV12-3 or TRBV12-4 and TRBJ2-2; D is uncertain. CDR3 length equals 16 residues. Trimming cost V 3 bases and J 0 bases, with 11 bases left between them. This CDR3 is CASSFWASANTGELFF. DNA for the CDR3: TGTGCCAGCAGTTTTTGGGCCTCCGCGAACACCGGGGAGCTGTTTTTT.

This clonotype was observed at least ten times. The V call is TRBV5-1, the J call TRBJ2-7; D is unclear. Trimming took 1 base from V and 0 from J, leaving 11 bases between them. The CDR3 is 15 amino acids. Germline assignment: CDR1 SGHRS and CDR2 YFSETQ. The CDR3 protein is CASSLSRTSSYEQYF. The CDR3 DNA reads as TGCGCCAGCAGCTTGAGCAGAACCTCCTCCTACGAGCAGTACTTC.

This clonotype was seen many times. CDR3 DNA sequence: TGTGCCAGCAGAGAGGGGGCCGTCCAAGAGACCCAGTACTTC. Translation: CASREGAVQETQYF. This chain joins TRBV12-3 or TRBV12-4 and TRBJ2-5, with 7 nucleotides matching TRBD1. Unmatched junction bases numbered 5, after V lost 6 bases and J lost 1 base. This CDR3 contains 14 residues.

This clonotype has a handful of counts. This rearrangement joins TRBV19 to TRBJ2-2; D is perhaps TRBD1 or TRBD2 (6 bases each). The V and J ends lost 7 bases and 1 base respectively, with 13 bases between them. The CDR3 has 15 residues. Per germline, CDR1 LNHDA and CDR2 SQIVND (reference sequence). CDR3 in DNA: TGTGCCAGTATTGCGGGGACACAGAACACCGGGGAGCTGTTTTTT. As protein: CASIAGTQNTGELFF.

This clonotype appeared a few times. V gene TRBV7-3 combines with J gene TRBJ2-3; no reliable D call. The V end was cut by 7 bases, the J end by 0 bases, with 8 bases between. Germline V gene data show CDR1 as SGHTA and CDR2 as FQGTGA. This CDR3 is 13 amino acids long. CDR3 coding DNA: TGTGCCAGCACCGCCTCTAGCACAGATACGCAGTATTTT. Translation gives CASTASSTDTQYF. The complete variable domain, with remaining parts taken from reference TRBV7-3 and TRBJ2-3, reads GAGVSQTPSNKVTEKGKYVELRCDPISGHTALYWYRQSLGQGPEFLIYFQGTGAADDSGLPNDRFFAVRPEGSVSTLKIQRTERGDSAVYLCASTASSTDTQYFGPGTRLTVL.